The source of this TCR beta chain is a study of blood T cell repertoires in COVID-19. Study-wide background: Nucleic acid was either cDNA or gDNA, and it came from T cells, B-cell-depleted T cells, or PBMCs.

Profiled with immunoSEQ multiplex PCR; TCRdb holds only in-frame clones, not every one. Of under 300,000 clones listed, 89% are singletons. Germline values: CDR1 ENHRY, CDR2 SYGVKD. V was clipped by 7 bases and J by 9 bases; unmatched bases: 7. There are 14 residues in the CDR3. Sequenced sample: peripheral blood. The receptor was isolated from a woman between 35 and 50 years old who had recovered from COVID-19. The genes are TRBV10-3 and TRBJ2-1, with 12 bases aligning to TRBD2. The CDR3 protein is CAITRLAGEGEQFF. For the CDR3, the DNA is TGTGCCATCACCAGACTAGCGGGAGAAGGTGAGCAGTTCTTC.